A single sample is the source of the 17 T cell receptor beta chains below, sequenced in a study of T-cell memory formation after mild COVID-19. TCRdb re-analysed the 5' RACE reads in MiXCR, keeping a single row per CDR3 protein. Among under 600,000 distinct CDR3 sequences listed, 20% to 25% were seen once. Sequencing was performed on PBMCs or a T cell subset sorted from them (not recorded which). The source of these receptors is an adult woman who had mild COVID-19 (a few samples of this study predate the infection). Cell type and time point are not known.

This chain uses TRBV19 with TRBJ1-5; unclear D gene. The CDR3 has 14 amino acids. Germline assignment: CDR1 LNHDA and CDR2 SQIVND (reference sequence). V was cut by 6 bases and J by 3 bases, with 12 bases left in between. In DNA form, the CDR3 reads TGTGCCAGTAGGAGAGGAGAGTACAATCAGCCCCAGCATTTT. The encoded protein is CASRRGEYNQPQHF. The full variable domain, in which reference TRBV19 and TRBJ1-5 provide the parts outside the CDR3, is DGGITQSPKYLFRKEGQNVTLSCEQNLNHDAMYWYRQDPGQGLRLIYYSQIVNDFQKGDIAEGYSVSREKKESFPLTVTSAQKNPTAFYLCASRRGEYNQPQHFGDGTRLSIL.

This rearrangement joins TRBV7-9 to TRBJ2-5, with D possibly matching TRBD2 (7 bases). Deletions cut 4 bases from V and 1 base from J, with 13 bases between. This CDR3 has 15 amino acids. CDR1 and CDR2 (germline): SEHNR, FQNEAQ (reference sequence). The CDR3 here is CASSSTRGAQETQYF. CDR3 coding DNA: TGTGCCAGCAGCTCCACCCGGGGGGCCCAAGAGACCCAGTACTTC.

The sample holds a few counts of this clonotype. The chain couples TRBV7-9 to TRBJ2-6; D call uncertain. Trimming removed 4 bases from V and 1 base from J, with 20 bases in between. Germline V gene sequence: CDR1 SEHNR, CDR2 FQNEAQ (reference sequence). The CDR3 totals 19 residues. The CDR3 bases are TGTGCCAGCAGCTCAAGCCGGTATTTCTCAGTATCTGGGGCCAACGTCCTGACTTTC. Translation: CASSSSRYFSVSGANVLTF.

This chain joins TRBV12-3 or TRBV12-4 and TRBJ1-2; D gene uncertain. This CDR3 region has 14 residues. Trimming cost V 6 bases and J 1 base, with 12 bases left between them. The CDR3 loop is CASSLTPVNYGYTF. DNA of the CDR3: TGTGCCAGCAGCTTGACACCAGTTAACTATGGCTACACCTTC.

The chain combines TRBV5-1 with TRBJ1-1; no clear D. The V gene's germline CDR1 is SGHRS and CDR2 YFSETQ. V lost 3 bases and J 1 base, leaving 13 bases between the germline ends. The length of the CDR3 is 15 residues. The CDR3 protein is CASSSSLWGNTEAFF. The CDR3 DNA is TGCGCCAGCAGCTCGAGCCTGTGGGGGAACACTGAAGCTTTCTTT.

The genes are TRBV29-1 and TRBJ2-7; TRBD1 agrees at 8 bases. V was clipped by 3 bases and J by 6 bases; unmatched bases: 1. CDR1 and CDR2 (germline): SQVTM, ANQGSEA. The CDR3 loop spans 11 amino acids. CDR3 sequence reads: CSVEGQVEQYF. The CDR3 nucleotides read TGCAGCGTTGAGGGACAGGTCGAGCAGTACTTC.

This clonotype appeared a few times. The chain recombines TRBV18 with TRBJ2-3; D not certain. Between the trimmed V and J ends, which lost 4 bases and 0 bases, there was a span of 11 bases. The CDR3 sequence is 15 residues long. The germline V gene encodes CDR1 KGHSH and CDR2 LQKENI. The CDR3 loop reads CASSRYPDSTDTQYF. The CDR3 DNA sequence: TGTGCCAGCTCACGGTATCCCGACAGCACAGATACGCAGTATTTT.

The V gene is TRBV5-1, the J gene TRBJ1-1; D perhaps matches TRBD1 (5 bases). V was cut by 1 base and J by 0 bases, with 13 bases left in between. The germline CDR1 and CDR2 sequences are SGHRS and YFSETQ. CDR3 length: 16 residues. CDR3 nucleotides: TGCGCCAGCAGCTTGTGGTCGGGGGGGGTGAACACTGAAGCTTTCTTT. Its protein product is CASSLWSGGVNTEAFF. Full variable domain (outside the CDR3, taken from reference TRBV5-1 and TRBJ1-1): KAGVTQTPRYLIKTRGQQVTLSCSPISGHRSVSWYQQTPGQGLQFLFEYFSETQRNKGNFPGRFSGRQFSNSRSEMNVSTLELGDSALYLCASSLWSGGVNTEAFFGQGTRLTVV.

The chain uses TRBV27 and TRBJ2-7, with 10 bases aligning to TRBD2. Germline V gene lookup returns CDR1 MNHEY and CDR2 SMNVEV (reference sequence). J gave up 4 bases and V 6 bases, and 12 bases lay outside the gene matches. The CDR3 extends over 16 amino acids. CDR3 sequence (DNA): TGTGCCAGCAGGGAATGGGCTAGCGGGAGTACTTACGAGCAGTACTTC. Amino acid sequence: CASREWASGSTYEQYF.

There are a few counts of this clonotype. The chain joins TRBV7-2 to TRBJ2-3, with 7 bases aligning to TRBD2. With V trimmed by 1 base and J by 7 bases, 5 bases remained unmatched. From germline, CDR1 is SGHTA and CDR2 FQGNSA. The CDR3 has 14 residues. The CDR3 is CASSLGPSGNTQYF. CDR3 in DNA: TGTGCCAGCAGCTTAGGGCCTAGCGGCAATACGCAGTATTTT.

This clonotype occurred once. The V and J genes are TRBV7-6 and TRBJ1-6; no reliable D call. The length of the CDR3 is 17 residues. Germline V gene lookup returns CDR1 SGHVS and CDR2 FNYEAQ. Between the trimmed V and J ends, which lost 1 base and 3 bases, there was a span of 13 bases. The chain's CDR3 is CASSLDRPNNYNSPLHF. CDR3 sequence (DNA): TGTGCCAGCAGCTTAGACAGACCCAACAACTATAATTCACCCCTCCACTTT.

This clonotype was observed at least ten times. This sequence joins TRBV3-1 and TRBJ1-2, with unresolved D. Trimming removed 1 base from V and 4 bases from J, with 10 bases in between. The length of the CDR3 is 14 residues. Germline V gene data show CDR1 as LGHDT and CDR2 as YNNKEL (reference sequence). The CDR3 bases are TGTGCCAGCAGCCAAGGACCCGCTGGCTATGGCTACACCTTC. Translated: CASSQGPAGYGYTF.

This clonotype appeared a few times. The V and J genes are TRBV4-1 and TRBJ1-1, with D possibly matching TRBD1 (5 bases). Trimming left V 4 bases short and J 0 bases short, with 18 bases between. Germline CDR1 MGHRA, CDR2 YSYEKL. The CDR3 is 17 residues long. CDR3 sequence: CASSPRPGRLMNTEAFF. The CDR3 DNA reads TGCGCCAGCAGCCCTCGACCGGGACGTCTTATGAACACTGAAGCTTTCTTT.

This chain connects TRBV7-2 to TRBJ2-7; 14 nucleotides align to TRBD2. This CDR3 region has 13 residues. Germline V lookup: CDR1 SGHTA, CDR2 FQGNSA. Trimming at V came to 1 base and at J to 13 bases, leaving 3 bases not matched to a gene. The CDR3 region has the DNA TGTGCCAGCAGCTTAGAGGGACTAGCGGGAGTTTACTTC. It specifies CASSLEGLAGVYF.

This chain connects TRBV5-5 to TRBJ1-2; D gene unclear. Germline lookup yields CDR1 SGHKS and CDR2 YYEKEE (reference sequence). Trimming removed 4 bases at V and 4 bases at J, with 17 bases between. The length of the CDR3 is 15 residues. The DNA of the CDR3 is TGTGCCAGCAGCGAAATCTTCCGGGAGGCCTATGGCTACACCTTC. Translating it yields CASSEIFREAYGYTF. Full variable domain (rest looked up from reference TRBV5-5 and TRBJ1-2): DAGVTQSPTHLIKTRGQQVTLRCSPISGHKSVSWYQQVLGQGPQFIFQYYEKEERGRGNFPDRFSARQFPNYSSELNVNALLLGDSALYLCASSEIFREAYGYTFGSGTRLTVV.

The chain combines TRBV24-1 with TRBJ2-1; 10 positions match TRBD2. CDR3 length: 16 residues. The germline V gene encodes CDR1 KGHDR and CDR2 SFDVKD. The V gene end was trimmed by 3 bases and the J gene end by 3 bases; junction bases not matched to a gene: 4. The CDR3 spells CATSDTLAGVYNEQFF. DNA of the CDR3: TGTGCCACCAGTGATACGCTAGCGGGAGTCTACAATGAGCAGTTCTTC.

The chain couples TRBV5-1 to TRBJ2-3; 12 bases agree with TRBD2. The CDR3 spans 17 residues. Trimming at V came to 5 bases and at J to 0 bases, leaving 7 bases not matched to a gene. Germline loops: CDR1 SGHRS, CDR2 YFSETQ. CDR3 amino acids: CASSPGTSGHSTDTQYF. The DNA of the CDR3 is TGCGCCAGCAGTCCCGGGACTAGCGGGCACAGCACAGATACGCAGTATTTT.